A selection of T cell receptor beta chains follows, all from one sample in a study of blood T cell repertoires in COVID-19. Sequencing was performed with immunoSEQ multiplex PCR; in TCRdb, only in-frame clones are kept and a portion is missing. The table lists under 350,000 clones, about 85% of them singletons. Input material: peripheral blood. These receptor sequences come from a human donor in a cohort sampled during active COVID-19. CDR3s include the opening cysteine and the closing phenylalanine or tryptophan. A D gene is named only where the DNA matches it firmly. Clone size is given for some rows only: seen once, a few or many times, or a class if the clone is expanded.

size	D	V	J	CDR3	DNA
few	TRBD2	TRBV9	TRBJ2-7	CASSAGGLAAYEQYF	TGTGCCAGCAGCGCCGGAGGACTAGCGGCCTACGAGCAGTACTTC
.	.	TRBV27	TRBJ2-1	CASSLLEATYNEQFF	TGTGCCAGCAGTTTACTCGAGGCTACCTACAATGAGCAGTTCTTC
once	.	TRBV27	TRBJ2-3	CASSPPLGRGNTQYF	TGTGCCAGCAGTCCCCCCCTGGGGAGGGGGAATACGCAGTATTTT
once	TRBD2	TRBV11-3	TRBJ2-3	CASSPGSGASTDTQYF	TGTGCCAGCAGCCCCGGGAGCGGGGCAAGCACAGATACGCAGTATTTT
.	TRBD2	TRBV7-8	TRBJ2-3	CASSLAAGGSSTDTQYF	TGTGCCAGCAGCTTAGCAGCGGGAGGTTCTAGCACAGATACGCAGTATTTT
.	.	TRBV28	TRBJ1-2	CASSLGGNYGYTF	TGTGCCAGCAGTTTGGGGGGTAACTATGGCTACACCTTC
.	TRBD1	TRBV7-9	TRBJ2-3	CASSFSGQGELTDTQYF	TGTGCCAGCAGCTTTAGCGGACAGGGGGAACTAACAGATACGCAGTATTTT
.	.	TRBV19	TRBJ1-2	CASSITGSYGYTF	TGTGCCAGTAGTATCACAGGATCCTATGGCTACACCTTC
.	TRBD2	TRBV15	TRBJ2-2	CATSRVKRGTGELFF	TGTGCCACCAGCAGAGTAAAGCGGGGCACCGGGGAGCTGTTTTTT
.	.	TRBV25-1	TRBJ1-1	CASSAFRGGTEAFF	TGTGCCAGCAGTGCCTTCAGGGGTGGGACTGAAGCTTTCTTT
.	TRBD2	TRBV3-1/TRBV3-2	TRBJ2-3	CASSLGTSGIDTQYF	TGTGCCAGCAGCCTCGGGACTAGCGGGATAGATACGCAGTATTTT
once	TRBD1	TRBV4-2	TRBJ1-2	CASSHNPGQGARGYTF	TGTGCCAGCAGCCATAACCCGGGACAGGGGGCGAGGGGCTACACCTTC
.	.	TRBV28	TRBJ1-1	CASNRGMNTEAFF	TGTGCCAGCAATCGGGGGATGAACACTGAAGCTTTCTTT
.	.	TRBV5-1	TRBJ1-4	CASSLAAGLGATNEKLFF	TGCGCCAGCAGCTTGGCGGCAGGGTTGGGTGCAACTAATGAAAAACTGTTTTTT
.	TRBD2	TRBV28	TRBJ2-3	CASSPPSSGAVTDTQYF	TGTGCCAGCAGTCCCCCGAGTAGCGGGGCGGTAACAGATACGCAGTATTTT
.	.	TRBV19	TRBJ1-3	CASSINLGGSGNTIYF	TGTGCCAGTAGTATAAATTTAGGCGGCTCTGGAAACACCATATATTTT
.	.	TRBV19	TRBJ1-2	CASSRPSYGYTF	TGTGCCAGTAGCCGCCCTAGCTATGGCTACACCTTC
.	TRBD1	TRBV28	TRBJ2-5	CASSSPGQGARETQYF	TGTGCCAGCAGTTCTCCGGGACAGGGGGCGAGAGAGACCCAGTACTTC
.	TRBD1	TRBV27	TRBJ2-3	CASSPKPQGALSADTQYF	TGTGCCAGCAGTCCGAAACCACAGGGGGCGCTGAGCGCAGATACGCAGTATTTT
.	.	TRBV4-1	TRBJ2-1	CASSDPMRLPYNEQFF	TGCGCCAGCAGCGATCCTATGAGACTTCCCTACAATGAGCAGTTCTTC
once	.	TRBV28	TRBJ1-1	CASRDGFSLIAFF	TGTGCCAGTCGGGATGGTTTCTCCCTTATAGCTTTCTTT
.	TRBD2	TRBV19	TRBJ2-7	CASSIVGGSYEQYF	TGTGCCAGTAGTATAGTCGGCGGGAGCTACGAGCAGTACTTC
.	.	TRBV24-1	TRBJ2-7	CATSDEISGCGEQYF	TGTGCCACCAGTGATGAAATTTCGGGTTGTGGGGAGCAGTACTTC